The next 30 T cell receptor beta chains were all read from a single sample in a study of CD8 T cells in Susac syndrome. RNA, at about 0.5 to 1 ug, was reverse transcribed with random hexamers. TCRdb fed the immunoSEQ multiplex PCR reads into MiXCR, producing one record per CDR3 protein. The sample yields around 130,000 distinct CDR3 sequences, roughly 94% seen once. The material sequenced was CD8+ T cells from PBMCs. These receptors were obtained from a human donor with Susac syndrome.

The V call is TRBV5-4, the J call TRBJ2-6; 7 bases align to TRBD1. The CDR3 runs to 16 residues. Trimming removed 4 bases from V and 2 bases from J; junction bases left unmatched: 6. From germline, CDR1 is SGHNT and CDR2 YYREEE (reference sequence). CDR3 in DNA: TGTGCCAGCAGCACGGGGACAGTCCCTGGGGCCAACGTCCTGACTTTC. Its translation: CASSTGTVPGANVLTF. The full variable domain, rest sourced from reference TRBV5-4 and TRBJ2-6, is ETGVTQSPTHLIKTRGQQVTLRCSSQSGHNTVSWYQQALGQGPQFIFQYYREEENGRGNFPPRFSGLQFPNYSSELNVNALELDDSALYLCASSTGTVPGANVLTFGAGSRLTVL.

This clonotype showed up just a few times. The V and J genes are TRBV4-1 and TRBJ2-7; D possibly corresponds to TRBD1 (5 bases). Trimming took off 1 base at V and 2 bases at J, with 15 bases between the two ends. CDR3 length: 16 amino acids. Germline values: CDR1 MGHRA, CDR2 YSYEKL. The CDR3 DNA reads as TGCGCCAGCAGCCAAGTCGGTCAAGGGGCCACCTACGAGCAGTACTTC. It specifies CASSQVGQGATYEQYF.

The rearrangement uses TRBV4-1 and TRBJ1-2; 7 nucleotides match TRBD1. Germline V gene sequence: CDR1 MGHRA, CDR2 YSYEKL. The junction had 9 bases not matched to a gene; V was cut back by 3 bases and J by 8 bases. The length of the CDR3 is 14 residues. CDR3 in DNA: TGCGCCAGCAGCCACCCCGCGACAGGGAAGGGCTACACCTTC. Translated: CASSHPATGKGYTF.

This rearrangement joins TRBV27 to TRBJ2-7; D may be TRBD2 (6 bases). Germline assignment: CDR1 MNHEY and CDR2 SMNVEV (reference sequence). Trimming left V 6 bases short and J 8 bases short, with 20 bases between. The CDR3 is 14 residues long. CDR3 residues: CASRRGREISQQYF. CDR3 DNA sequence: TGTGCCAGCAGGCGGGGCAGGGAAATATCCCAGCAGTACTTC.

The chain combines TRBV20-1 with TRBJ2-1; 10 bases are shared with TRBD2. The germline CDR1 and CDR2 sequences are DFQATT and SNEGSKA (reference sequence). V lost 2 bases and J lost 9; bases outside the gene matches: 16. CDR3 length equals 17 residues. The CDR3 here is CSARRAELGTSVAEQFF. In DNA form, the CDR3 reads TGCAGTGCTAGACGCGCAGAACTCGGGACTAGCGTTGCTGAGCAGTTCTTC.

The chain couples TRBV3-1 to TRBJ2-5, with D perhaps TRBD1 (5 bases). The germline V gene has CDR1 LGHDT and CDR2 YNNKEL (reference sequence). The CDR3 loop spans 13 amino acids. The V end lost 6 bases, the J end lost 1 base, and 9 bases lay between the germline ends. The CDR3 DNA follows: TGTGCCAGCAGGGGAAGGGGCCAAGAGACCCAGTACTTC. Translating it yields CASRGRGQETQYF.

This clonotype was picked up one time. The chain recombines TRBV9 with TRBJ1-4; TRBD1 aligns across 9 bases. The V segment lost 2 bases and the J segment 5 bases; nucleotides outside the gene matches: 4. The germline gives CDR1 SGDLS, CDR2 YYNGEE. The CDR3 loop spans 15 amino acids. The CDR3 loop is CASSVGQGTNEKLFF. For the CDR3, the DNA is TGTGCCAGCAGCGTCGGACAGGGGACCAATGAAAAACTGTTTTTT.

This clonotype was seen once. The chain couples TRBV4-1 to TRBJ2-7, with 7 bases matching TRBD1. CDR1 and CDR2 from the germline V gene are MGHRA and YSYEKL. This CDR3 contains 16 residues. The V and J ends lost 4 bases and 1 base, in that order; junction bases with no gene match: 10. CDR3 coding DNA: TGCGCCAGCAGCCTCCACAACAGGGGTCCTTCCTACGAGCAGTACTTC. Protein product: CASSLHNRGPSYEQYF.

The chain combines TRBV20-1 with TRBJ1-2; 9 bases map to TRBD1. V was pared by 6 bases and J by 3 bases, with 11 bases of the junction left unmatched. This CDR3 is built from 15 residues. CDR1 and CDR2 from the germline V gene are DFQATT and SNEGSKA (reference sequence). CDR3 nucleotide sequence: TGCAGTGCGTGGACAGGGGACGGAGGCGACTATGGCTACACCTTC. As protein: CSAWTGDGGDYGYTF.

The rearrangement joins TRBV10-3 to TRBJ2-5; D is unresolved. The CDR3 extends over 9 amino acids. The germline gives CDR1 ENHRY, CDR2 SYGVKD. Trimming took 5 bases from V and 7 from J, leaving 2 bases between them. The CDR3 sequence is CAISRTQYF. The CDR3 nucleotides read TGTGCCATCAGTCGGACCCAGTACTTC.

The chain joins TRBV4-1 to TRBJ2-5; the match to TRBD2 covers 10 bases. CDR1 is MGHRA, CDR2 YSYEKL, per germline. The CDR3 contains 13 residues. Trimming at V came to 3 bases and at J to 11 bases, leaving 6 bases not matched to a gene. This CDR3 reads CASSQDGTSAQYF. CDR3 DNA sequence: TGCGCCAGCAGCCAGGACGGGACTAGCGCGCAGTACTTC.

The DNA for the CDR3 is TGCAGCGCCCGAGGGGTTTTGGAGTTGGAGGACACCATATATTTT. It codes for CSARGVLELEDTIYF. V is TRBV29-1 and J is TRBJ1-3, with a tentative D call TRBD1 (5 bases). Trimming shortened V by 7 bases and J by 8 bases, and 24 bases separated the two germline ends. Germline loops: CDR1 SQVTM, CDR2 ANQGSEA. There are 15 residues in the CDR3.

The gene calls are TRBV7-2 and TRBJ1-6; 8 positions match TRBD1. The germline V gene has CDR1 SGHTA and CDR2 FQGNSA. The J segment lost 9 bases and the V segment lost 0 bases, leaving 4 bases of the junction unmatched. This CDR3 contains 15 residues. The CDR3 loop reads CASSLAPDRVSPLHF. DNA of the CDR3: TGTGCCAGCAGCTTAGCACCGGACAGGGTTTCACCCCTCCACTTT.

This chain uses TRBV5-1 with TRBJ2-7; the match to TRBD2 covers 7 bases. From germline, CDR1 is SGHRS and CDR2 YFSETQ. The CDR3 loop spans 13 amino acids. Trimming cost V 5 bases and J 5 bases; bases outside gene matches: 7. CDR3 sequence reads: CASSESGANEQYF. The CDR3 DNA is TGCGCCAGCAGTGAGAGCGGGGCTAACGAGCAGTACTTC.

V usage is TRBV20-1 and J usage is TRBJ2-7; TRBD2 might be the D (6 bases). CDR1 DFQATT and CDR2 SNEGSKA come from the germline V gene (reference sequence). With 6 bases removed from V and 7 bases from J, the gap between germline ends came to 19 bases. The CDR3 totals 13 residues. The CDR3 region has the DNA TGCAGTGCCAGCGCCCGCGGGGTTGAGGAGCAGTACTTC. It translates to CSASARGVEEQYF.

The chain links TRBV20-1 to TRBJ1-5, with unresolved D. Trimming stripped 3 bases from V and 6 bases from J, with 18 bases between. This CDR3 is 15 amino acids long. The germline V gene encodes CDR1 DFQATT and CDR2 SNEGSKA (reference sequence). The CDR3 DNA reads TGCAGTGCTAGTACCATCCTTATGGGTGGTCAGCCCCAGCATTTT. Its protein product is CSASTILMGGQPQHF.

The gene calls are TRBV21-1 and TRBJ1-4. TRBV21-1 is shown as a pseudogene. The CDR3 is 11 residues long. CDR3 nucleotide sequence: TGTGCCAGCAGCACGAGTGAAAAACTGTTTTTT. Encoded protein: CASSTSEKLFF.

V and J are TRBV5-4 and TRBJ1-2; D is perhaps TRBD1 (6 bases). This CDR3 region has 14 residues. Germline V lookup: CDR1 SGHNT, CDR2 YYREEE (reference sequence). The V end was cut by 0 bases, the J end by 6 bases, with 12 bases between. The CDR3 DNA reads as TGTGCCAGCAGCTTGGCCAGGGGCTTGGATGGCTACACCTTC. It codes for CASSLARGLDGYTF.

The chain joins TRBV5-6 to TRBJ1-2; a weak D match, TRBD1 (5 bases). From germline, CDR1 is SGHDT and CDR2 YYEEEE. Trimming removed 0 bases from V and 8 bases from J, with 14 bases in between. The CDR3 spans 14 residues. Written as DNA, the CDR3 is TGTGCCAGCAGCTTGGGCTCGGGGGTATACGGCTACACCTTC. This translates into CASSLGSGVYGYTF.

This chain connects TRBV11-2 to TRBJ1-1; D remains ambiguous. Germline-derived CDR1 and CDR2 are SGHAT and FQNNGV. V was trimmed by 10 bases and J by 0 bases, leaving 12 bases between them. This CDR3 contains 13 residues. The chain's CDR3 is CATSPSVNTEAFF. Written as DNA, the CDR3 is TGTGCCACCTCCCCTTCCGTGAACACTGAAGCTTTCTTT.

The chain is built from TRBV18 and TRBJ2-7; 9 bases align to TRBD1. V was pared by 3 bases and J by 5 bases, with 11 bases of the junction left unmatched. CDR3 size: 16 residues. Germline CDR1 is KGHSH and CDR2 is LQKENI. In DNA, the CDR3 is TGTGCCAGCTCACCTGCTACAGGGGGCGATTTTAACGAGCAGTACTTC. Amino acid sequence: CASSPATGGDFNEQYF.

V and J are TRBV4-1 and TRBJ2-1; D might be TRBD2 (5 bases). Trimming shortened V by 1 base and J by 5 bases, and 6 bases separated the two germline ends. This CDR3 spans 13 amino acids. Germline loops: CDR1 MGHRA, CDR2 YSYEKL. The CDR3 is CASSQVGDNEQFF. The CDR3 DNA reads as TGCGCCAGCAGCCAAGTCGGGGACAATGAGCAGTTCTTC.

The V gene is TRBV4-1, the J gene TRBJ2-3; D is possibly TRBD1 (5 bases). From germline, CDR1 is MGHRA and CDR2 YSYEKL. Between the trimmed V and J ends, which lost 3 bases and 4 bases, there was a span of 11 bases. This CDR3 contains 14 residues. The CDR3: CASSQVTESDTQYF. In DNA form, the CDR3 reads TGCGCCAGCAGCCAGGTGACAGAGTCAGATACGCAGTATTTT.

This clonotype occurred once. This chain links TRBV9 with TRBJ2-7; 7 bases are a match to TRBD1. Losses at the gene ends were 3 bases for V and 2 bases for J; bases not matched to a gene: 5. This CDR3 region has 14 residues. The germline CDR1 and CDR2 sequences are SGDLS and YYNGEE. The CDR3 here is CASSDGTATYEQYF. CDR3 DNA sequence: TGTGCCAGCAGCGACGGGACAGCCACCTACGAGCAGTACTTC. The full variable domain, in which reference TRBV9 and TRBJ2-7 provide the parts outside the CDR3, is DSGVTQTPKHLITATGQRVTLRCSPRSGDLSVYWYQQSLDQGLQFLIQYYNGEERAKGNILERFSAQQFPDLHSELNLSSLELGDSALYFCASSDGTATYEQYFGPGTRLTVT.

The CDR3 sequence: CASSQGQGTETQYF. CDR3 coding DNA: TGCGCCAGCAGCCAAGGACAGGGAACAGAGACCCAGTACTTC. J is TRBJ2-5 and V is TRBV4-3; 7 bases fit TRBD1. CDR3 size: 14 residues. V lost 1 base and J lost 4; bases outside the gene matches: 3. Germline V gene lookup returns CDR1 LGHNA and CDR2 YSLEER.

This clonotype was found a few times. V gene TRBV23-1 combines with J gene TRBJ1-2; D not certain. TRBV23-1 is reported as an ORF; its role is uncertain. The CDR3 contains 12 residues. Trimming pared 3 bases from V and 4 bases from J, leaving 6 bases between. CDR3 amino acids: CASSQGGYGYTF. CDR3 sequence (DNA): TGCGCCAGCAGTCAGGGCGGCTATGGCTACACCTTC.

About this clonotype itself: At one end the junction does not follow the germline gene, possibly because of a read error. The CDR3 nucleotides are TGTGCCAGCAGCCCCGGGACAGGGAGTAATGAAAAACTGTTTTTT. Protein: CASSPGTGSNEKLFF. The rearrangement uses TRBV5-1 and TRBJ1-4, with 9 nucleotides matching TRBD1. Germline CDR1 is SGHRS and CDR2 is YFSETQ. The CDR3 has 15 residues.

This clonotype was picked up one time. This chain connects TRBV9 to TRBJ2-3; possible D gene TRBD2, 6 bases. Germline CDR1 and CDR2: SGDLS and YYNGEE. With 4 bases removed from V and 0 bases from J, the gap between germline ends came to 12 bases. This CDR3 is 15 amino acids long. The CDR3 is CASSSRDASTDTQYF. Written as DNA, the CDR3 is TGTGCCAGCAGCTCGCGGGACGCTAGCACAGATACGCAGTATTTT.

The CDR3 coding sequence is TGTGCCTGGAGTCCCAGTCCCTCCTACGAGCAGTACTTC. It encodes CAWSPSPSYEQYF. The chain recombines TRBV30 with TRBJ2-7; D uncertain. Germline V gene data show CDR1 as GTSNPN and CDR2 as SVGIG (reference sequence). The length of the CDR3 is 13 residues. V lost 2 bases and J 0 bases, leaving 8 bases between the germline ends. The complete variable domain, with remaining parts taken from reference TRBV30 and TRBJ2-7, reads SQTIHQWPATLVQPVGSPLSLECTVEGTSNPNLYWYRQAAGRGLQLLFYSVGIGQISSEVPQNLSASRPQDRQFILSSKKLLLSDSGFYLCAWSPSPSYEQYFGPGTRLTVT.

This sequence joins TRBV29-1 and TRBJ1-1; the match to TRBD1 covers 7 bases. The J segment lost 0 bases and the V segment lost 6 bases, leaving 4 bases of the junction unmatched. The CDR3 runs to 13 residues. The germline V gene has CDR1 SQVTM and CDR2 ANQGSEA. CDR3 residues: CSVIRGMNTEAFF. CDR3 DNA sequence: TGCAGCGTGATCAGGGGGATGAACACTGAAGCTTTCTTT. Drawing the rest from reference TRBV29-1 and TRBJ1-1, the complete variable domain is SAVISQKPSRDICQRGTSLTIQCQVDSQVTMMFWYRQQPGQSLTLIATANQGSEATYESGFVIDKFPISRPNLTFSTLTVSNMSPEDSSIYLCSVIRGMNTEAFFGQGTRLTVV.